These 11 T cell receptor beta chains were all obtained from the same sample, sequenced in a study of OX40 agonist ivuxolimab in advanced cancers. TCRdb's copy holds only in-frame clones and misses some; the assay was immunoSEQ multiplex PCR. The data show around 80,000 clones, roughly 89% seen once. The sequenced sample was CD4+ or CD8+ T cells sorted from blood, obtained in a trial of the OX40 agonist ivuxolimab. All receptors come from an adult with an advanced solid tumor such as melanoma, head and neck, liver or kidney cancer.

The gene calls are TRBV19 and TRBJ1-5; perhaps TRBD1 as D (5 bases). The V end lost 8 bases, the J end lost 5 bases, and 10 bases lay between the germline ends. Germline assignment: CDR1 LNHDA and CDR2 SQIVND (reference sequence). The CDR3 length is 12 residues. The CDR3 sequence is CASQPGDQPQHF. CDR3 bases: TGTGCCAGTCAGCCGGGGGATCAGCCCCAGCATTTT.

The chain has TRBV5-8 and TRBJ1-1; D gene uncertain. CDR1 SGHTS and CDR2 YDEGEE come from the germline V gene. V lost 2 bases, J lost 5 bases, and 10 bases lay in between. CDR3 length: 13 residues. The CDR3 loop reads CASSFRGRTEAFF. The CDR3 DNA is TGTGCCAGCAGCTTCCGGGGAAGGACTGAAGCTTTCTTT.

The CDR3 sequence is CASSRNGPNYGYTF. The CDR3 nucleotides read TGTGCCAGCAGTCGAAATGGACCCAACTATGGCTACACCTTC. The rearrangement joins TRBV6-5 to TRBJ1-2; D is unresolved. V was trimmed by 5 bases and J by 2 bases, leaving 12 bases between them. Germline V gives CDR1 MNHEY, CDR2 SVGAGI. CDR3 size: 14 residues.

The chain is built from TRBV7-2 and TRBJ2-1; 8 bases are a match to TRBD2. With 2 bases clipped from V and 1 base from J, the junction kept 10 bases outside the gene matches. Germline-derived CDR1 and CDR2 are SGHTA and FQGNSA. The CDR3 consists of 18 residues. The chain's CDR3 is CASSLIPYAGGSYNEQFF. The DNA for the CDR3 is TGTGCCAGCAGCTTAATCCCCTACGCGGGAGGTTCCTACAATGAGCAGTTCTTC.

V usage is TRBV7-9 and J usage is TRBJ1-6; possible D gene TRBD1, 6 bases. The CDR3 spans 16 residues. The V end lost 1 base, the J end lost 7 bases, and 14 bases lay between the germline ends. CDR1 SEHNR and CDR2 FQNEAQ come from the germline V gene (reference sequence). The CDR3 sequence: CASSLVQGLRNSPLHF. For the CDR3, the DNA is TGTGCCAGCAGCTTAGTACAGGGCTTGAGGAATTCACCCCTCCACTTT.

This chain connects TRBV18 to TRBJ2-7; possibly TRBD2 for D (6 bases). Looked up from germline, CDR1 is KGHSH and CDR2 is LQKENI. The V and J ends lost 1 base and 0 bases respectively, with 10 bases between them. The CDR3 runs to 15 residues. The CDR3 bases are TGTGCCAGCTCACCACGACGGGGGAGCTCCTACGAGCAGTACTTC. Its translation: CASSPRRGSSYEQYF. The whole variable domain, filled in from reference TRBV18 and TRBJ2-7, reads NAGVMQNPRHLVRRRGQEARLRCSPMKGHSHVYWYRQLPEEGLKFMVYLQKENIIDESGMPKERFSAEFPKEGPSILRIQQVVRGDSAAYFCASSPRRGSSYEQYFGPGTRLTVT.

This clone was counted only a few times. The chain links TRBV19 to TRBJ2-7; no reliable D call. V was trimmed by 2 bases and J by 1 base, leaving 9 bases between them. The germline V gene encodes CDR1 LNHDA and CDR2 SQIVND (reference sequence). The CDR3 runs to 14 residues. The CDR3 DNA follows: TGTGCCAGTAGTATATCTGCGCTTTCCTACGAGCAGTACTTC. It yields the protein CASSISALSYEQYF.

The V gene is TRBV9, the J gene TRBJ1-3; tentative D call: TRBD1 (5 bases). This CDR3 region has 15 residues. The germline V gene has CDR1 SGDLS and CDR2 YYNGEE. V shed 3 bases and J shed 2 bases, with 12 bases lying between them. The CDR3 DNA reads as TGTGCCAGCAGCGCCGGGGGGAAAGCTGGAAACACCATATATTTT. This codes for CASSAGGKAGNTIYF.

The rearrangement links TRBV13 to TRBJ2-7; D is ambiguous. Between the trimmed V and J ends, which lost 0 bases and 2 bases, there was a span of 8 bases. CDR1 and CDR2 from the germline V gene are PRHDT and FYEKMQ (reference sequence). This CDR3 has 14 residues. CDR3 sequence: CASSLGGSTYEQYF. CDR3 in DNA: TGTGCCAGCAGCTTAGGAGGGTCCACCTACGAGCAGTACTTC.

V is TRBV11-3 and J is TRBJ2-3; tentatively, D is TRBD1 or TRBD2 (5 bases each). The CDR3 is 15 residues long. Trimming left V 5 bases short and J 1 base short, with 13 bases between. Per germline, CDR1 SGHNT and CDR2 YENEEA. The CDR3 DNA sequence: TGTGCCAGCAGCCCTAGGGGACCAGGCACAGATACGCAGTATTTT. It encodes CASSPRGPGTDTQYF. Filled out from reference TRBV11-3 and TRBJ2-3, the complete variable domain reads EAGVVQSPRYKIIEKKQPVAFWCNPISGHNTLYWYLQNLGQGPELLIRYENEEAVDDSQLPKDRFSAERLKGVDSTLKIQPAELGDSAVYLCASSPRGPGTDTQYFGPGTRLTVL.

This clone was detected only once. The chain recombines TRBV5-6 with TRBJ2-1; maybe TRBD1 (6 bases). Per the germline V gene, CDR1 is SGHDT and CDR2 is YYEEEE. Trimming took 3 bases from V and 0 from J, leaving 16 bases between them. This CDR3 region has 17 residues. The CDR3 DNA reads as TGTGCCAGCAGCTATCGGACAGCCTTAAGCTCCTACAATGAGCAGTTCTTC. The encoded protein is CASSYRTALSSYNEQFF. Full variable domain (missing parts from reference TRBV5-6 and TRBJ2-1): DAGVTQSPTHLIKTRGQQVTLRCSPKSGHDTVSWYQQALGQGPQFIFQYYEEEERQRGNFPDRFSGHQFPNYSSELNVNALLLGDSALYLCASSYRTALSSYNEQFFGPGTRLTVL.